This T cell receptor (beta chain) emerged from a study of blood T cells in healthy people across ages. General observations from the study: More naive CD4+ cells and higher diversity marked long-lived donors relative to aged donors.

Combining a sample-barcoded 5' primer with a J-beta primer mix, a second PCR ran for about 7 to 12 cycles. All cDNA molecules were each tagged by a template-switch adaptor with 12 random nucleotides. TCRdb reprocessed the 5' RACE reads with MiXCR, giving one entry per CDR3 protein. The sample holds 890,000 or so distinct CDR3 sequences, 60% to 80% seen once. V lost 5 bases, J lost 3 bases, and 15 bases lay in between. CDR3 size: 15 residues. Germline values: CDR1 SGHTA, CDR2 FQGNSA. On this clonotype itself: Its specificity is unknown.

Isolation recovered at least 6.5 million PBMCs from every sample. The TCR sequence derives from a young man in good health. Sequenced material: blood. J is TRBJ2-3 and V is TRBV7-2; D may be TRBD2 (5 bases). The CDR3 sequence is CASSAQPSRTDTQYF. In DNA form, the CDR3 reads TGTGCCAGCAGCGCCCAACCTAGCAGAACAGATACGCAGTATTTT.